The T cell receptor (beta chain) described here comes from a study of vaccination and CD4 T cells after COVID-19. Study-wide context: All convalescent patients were nasal swab PCR positive for SARS-CoV-2; several had mild and one severe disease. There were six male and four female convalescents, and two of them were Hispanic.

The CDR3 sequence is 16 residues long. Germline lookup yields CDR1 MDHEN and CDR2 SYDVKM. The ends were cut back, 4 bases at V and 1 base at J, with 13 bases in the middle. Treatment: approximately 10-day PBMC culture with coronavirus spike peptide pools or control peptides (ViraFEST assay). Around 2 million PBMCs per well were cultured with roughly 10 IU/ml IL-2 and approximately 10 ug/ml peptide pools. A note on this clonotype: Its antigen is currently unknown.

The assay that was used to sequence DNA from cultured CD4+ T cells was the Oncomine TCR Beta short-read assay. Once CD4+ T cells had been cultured, genomic DNA was extracted from them. TCRdb redid the calling of the PCR reads with MiXCR, one entry per CDR3 protein. The table includes 13,000 to 15,000 distinct CDR3 sequences, under 85% detected once. The material sequenced was CD4+ T cells from blood, cultured in vitro. The V gene is TRBV28, the J gene TRBJ2-2; D possibly corresponds to TRBD2 (5 bases). The clonotype originates from a human donor who had recovered from COVID-19. The CDR3 sequence is CASSSPSEGNTGELFF. For the CDR3, the DNA is TGTGCCAGCAGTTCCCCTTCCGAGGGGAACACCGGGGAGCTGTTTTTT.